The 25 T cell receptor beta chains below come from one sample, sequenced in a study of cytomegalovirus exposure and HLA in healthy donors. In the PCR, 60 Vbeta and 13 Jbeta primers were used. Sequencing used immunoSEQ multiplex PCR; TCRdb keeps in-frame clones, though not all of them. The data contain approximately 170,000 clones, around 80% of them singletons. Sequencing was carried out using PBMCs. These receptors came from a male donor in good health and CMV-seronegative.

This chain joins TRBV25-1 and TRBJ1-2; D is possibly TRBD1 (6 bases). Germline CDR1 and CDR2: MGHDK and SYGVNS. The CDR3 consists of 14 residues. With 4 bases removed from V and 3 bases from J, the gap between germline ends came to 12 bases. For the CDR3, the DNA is TGTGCCAGCAGTGGACCAGGGGTACACTATGGCTACACCTTC. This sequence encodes CASSGPGVHYGYTF.

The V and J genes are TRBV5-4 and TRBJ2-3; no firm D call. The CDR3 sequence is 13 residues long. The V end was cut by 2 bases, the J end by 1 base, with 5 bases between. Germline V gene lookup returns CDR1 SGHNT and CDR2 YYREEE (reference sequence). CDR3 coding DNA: TGTGCCAGCAGCTTTACTGGCACAGATACGCAGTATTTT. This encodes CASSFTGTDTQYF.

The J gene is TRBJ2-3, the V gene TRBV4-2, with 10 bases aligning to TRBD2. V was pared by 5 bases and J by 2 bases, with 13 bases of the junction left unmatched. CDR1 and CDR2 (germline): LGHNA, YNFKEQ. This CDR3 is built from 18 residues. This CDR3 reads CASSTFSGGATNTDTQYF. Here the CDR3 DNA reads TGTGCCAGCAGCACTTTCAGCGGGGGGGCGACTAACACAGATACGCAGTATTTT.

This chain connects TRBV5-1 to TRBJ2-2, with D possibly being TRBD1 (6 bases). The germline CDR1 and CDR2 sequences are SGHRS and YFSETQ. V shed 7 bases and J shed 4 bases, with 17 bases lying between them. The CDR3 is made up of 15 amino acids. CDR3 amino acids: CASRADSWGTGELFF. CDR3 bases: TGCGCCAGCCGGGCGGACAGCTGGGGCACCGGGGAGCTGTTTTTT.

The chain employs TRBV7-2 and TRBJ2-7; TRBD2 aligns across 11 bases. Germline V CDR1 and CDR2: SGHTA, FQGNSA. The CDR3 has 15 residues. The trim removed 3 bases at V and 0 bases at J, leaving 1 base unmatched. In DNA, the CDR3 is TGTGCCAGCAGCTTGACTAGCGGGACCTCCTACGAGCAGTACTTC. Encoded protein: CASSLTSGTSYEQYF.

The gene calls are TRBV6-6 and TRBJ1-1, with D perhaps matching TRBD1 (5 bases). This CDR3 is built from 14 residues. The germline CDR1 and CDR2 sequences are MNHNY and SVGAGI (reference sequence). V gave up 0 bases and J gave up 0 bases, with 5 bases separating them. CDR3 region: CASSYSGVNTEAFF. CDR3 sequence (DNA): TGTGCCAGCAGTTACTCAGGGGTGAACACTGAAGCTTTCTTT.

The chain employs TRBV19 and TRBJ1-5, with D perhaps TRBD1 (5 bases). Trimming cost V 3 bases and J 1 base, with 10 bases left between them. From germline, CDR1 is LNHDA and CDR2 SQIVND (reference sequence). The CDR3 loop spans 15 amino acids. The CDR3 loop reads CASSISGGSNQPQHF. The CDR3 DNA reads TGTGCCAGTAGTATTTCCGGGGGAAGCAATCAGCCCCAGCATTTT. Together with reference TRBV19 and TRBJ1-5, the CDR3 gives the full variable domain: DGGITQSPKYLFRKEGQNVTLSCEQNLNHDAMYWYRQDPGQGLRLIYYSQIVNDFQKGDIAEGYSVSREKKESFPLTVTSAQKNPTAFYLCASSISGGSNQPQHFGDGTRLSIL.

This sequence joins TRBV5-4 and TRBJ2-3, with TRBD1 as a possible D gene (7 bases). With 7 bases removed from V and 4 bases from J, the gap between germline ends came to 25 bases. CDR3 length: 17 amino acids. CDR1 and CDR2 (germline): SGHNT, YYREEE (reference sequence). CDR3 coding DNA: TGTGCCAGCTCGAGGGACAGTCCGGGACTTGTCTCAGATACGCAGTATTTT. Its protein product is CASSRDSPGLVSDTQYF.

The CDR3 sequence is CASSMFGGPTEAFF. As DNA, the CDR3 is TGTGCCAGTAGTATGTTCGGGGGGCCCACTGAAGCTTTCTTT. The chain carries TRBV19 and TRBJ1-1; tentative D call: TRBD1 (6 bases). CDR3 length equals 14 residues. Trimming took 3 bases from V and 4 from J, leaving 12 bases between them. The germline V gene has CDR1 LNHDA and CDR2 SQIVND (reference sequence). Based on the CDR3 plus reference TRBV19 and TRBJ1-1, the full variable domain is DGGITQSPKYLFRKEGQNVTLSCEQNLNHDAMYWYRQDPGQGLRLIYYSQIVNDFQKGDIAEGYSVSREKKESFPLTVTSAQKNPTAFYLCASSMFGGPTEAFFGQGTRLTVV.

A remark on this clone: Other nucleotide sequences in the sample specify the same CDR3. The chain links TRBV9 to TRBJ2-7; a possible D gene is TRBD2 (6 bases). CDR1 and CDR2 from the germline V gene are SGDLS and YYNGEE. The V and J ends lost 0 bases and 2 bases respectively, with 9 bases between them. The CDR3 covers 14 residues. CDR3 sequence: CASSVAGGPYEQYF. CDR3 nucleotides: TGTGCCAGCAGCGTAGCCGGGGGTCCCTACGAGCAGTACTTC.

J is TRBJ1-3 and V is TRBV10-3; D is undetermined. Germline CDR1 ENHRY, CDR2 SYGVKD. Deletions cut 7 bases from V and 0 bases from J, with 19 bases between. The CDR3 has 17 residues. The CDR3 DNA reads TGTGCCATCAACCCCGGGAGAGGCGGATCCTCTGGAAACACCATATATTTT. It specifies CAINPGRGGSSGNTIYF.

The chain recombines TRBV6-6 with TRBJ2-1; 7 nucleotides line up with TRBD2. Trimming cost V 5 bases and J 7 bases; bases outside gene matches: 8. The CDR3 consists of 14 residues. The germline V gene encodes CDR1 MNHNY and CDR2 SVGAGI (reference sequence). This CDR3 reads CASSPGTTLNEQFF. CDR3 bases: TGTGCCAGCAGTCCCGGGACTACCTTAAATGAGCAGTTCTTC.

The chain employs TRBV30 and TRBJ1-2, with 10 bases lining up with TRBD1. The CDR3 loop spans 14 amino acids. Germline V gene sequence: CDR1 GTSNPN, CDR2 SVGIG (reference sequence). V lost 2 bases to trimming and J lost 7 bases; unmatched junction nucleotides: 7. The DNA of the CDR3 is TGTGCCTGGAGTACCGACAGGGGGCGAGGTGGCTACACCTTC. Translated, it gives CAWSTDRGRGGYTF.

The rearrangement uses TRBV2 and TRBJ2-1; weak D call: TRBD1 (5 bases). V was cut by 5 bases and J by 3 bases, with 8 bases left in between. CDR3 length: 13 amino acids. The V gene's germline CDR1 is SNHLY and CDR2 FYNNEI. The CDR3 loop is CASSSDSYNEQFF. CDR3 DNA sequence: TGTGCCAGCAGTTCCGACAGCTACAATGAGCAGTTCTTC.

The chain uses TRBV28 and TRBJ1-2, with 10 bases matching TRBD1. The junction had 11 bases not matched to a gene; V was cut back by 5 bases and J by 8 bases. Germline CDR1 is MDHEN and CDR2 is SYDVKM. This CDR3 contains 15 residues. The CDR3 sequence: CASSTQLGQGGGYTF. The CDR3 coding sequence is TGTGCCAGCAGTACCCAGCTTGGACAGGGGGGGGGCTACACCTTC.

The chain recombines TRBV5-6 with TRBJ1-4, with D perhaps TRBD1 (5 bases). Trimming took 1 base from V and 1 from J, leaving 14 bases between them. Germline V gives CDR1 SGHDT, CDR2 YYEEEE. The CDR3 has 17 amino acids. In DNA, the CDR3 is TGTGCCAGCAGCTTGCGGGGGGGATCTCGAACTAATGAAAAACTGTTTTTT. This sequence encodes CASSLRGGSRTNEKLFF.

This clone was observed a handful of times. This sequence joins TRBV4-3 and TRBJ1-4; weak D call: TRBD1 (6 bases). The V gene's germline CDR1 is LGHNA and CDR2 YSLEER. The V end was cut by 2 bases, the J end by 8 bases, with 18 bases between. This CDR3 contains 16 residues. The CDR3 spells CASSQLHRDIGEKLFF. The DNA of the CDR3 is TGCGCCAGCAGCCAATTACACCGGGACATAGGGGAAAAACTGTTTTTT.

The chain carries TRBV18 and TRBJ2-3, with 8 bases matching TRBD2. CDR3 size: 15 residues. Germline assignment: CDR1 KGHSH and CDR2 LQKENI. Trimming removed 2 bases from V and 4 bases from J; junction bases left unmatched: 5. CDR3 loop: CASSPSSGRPDTQYF. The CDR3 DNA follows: TGTGCCAGCTCACCATCCAGCGGGAGACCAGATACGCAGTATTTT.

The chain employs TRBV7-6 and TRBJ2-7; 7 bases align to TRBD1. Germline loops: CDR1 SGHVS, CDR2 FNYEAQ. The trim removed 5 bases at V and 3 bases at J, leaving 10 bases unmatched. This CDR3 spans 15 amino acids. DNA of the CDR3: TGTGCCAGCAGCCCCAGGACAGGCTTAAGCTACGAGCAGTACTTC. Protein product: CASSPRTGLSYEQYF.

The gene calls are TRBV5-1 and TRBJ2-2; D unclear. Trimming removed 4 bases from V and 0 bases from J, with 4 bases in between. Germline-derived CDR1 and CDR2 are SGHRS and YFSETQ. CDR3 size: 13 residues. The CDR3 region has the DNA TGCGCCAGCAGCGGAGCGAACACCGGGGAGCTGTTTTTT. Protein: CASSGANTGELFF.

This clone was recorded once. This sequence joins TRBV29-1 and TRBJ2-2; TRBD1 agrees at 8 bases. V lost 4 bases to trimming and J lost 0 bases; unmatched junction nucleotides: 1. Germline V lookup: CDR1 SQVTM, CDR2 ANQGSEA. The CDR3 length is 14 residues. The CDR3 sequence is CSVGTGTNTGELFF. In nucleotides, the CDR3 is TGCAGCGTTGGGACAGGGACGAACACCGGGGAGCTGTTTTTT.

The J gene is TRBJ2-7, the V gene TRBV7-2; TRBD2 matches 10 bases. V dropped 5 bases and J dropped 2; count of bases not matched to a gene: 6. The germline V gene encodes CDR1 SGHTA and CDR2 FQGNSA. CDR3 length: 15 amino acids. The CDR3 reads CASSAGLAPTYEQYF. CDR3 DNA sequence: TGTGCCAGCAGCGCGGGACTAGCGCCGACCTACGAGCAGTACTTC.

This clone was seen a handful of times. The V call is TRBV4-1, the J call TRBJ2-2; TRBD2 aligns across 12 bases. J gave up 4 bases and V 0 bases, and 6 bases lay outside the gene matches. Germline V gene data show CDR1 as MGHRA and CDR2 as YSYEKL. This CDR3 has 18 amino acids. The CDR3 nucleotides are TGCGCCAGCAGCCAAGAAACTAGCGGGGGGTCTAGCACCGGGGAGCTGTTTTTT. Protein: CASSQETSGGSSTGELFF.

CDR3: CASRYQGTGIWEQYF. The CDR3 region has the DNA TGTGCCAGCAGATACCAGGGGACAGGGATTTGGGAGCAGTACTTC. V usage is TRBV6-5 and J usage is TRBJ2-7, with 9 bases identical to TRBD1. The V segment lost 6 bases and the J segment 7 bases; nucleotides outside the gene matches: 13. The CDR3 is made up of 15 amino acids. From germline, CDR1 is MNHEY and CDR2 SVGAGI.

Here the CDR3 DNA reads TGTGCCAGCAGCGTAGCTTCGGGGAACTATGGCTACACCTTC. Encoded protein: CASSVASGNYGYTF. The rearrangement links TRBV9 to TRBJ1-2; D gene uncertain. CDR3 length equals 14 residues. With 0 bases removed from V and 2 bases from J, the gap between germline ends came to 8 bases. Looked up from germline, CDR1 is SGDLS and CDR2 is YYNGEE.